This TCR beta chain was recovered during a study of T cells after yellow fever vaccination (dated by TCRdb to about 2019). About the investigation overall: Libraries from fractions with low cell numbers were prepared with the SMART-Seq v4 Ultra Low Input RNA kit. To follow T-cell clones before and after both primary and booster YFV17D yellow fever vaccination, bulk TCR alpha and beta repertoires underwent longitudinal sequencing. The cohort comprised two healthy male donors, one aged 18 to 30 and one aged 30 to 40 years. Bulk PBMC replicates and cell subsets were isolated from blood drawn at multiple timepoints before and after both primary and secondary immunization.

TCR cDNA was made using 5'RACE template switching, a step that added a universal primer site and unique molecular identifiers. Priming of cDNA synthesis was performed from both the TCR alpha and TCR beta constant segments. Library amplification used two PCR steps, and the second PCR step added sample barcodes and sequencing adapters. Sequencing of libraries was performed on Illumina HiSeq 2500 (2x100 bp) or NovaSeq (2x150 bp). Regarding the original processing steps: Reads were demultiplexed and collapsed into UMI consensus sequences with MIGEC, and V(D)J alignment was performed with MiXCR. Vaccine-responding clonotypes were identified with edgeR using replicate PBMC samples, with FDR below 0.01 and a log2 fold change above 5 up to day 15 being required. Bulk clonotypes were assigned CD4 or CD8 identity according to which sequenced CD4 or CD8 repertoire held them at higher abundance. TCRdb trimmed the raw reads at Q25, called clones with MiXCR and kept productive beta chains. Each record represents a unique CDR3 protein, reported with the most common genes and DNA among its rows. These V and J calls are TCRdb output, not the study's own analysis. The sample contains about 69,000 distinct CDR3 sequences, around 6.2% of them found a single time. Roughly 2% of the sample lies in the top ten.

Many counts were recorded for this clonotype. Its antigen has not been determined. The record has no base qualities; no much larger clone is one base away. On the study overall, not on this receptor specifically: A small fraction of clonotypes showed up in both the CD4 and CD8 compartments, probably as a result of convergent recombination. The secondary T-cell response was weaker than the primary response but faster, peaking on day 5 instead of day 15. Because the study included only a couple of donors, the extent to which the findings can be generalized is limited. Computational filtering was required because FACS-sorted repertoires could contain abundant contaminating clonotypes from the bulk population. Most clones expanded after primary vaccination were re-detected after the booster (about 95% of CD4 and 80% to 90% of CD8), suggesting broad memory maintenance.

Reading the label with the study, this specimen's treatment or condition is: live attenuated yellow fever vaccine strain. PBMCs were isolated from peripheral blood using a standard Ficoll-Paque protocol. Dynabeads CD4 and CD8 positive selection kits were used to isolate the CD4 and CD8 T-cell fractions. TriZol was used to extract RNA from bulk PBMCs, CD4 and CD8 fractions, and dextramer-positive and dextramer-negative fractions. This receptor was taken from a man aged 18-30 years who received the YFV17D yellow fever vaccine. Source: CD4+ T cells sorted from PBMCs, taken roughly 14 days after the first yellow fever vaccination.

At the DNA level, the sequence is TGTGCCAGCAGCTCCCCTGGGGAGACCCAGTACTTC. The translation is CASSSPGETQYF. Rearrangement joined TRBV7-2 to TRBJ2-5; too little of a D gene remains to name it. Via the germline V gene, CDR1 is SGHTA and CDR2 FQGNSA. The CDR3, from cysteine to phenylalanine, totals 12 residues. Only the CDR3 DNA is retained, 36 bases long and in frame from the first base. The junction carries 8 bases between V and J, which are trimmed by 4 bases and 5 bases respectively.